This TCR beta chain was captured by sequencing in a study of T-cell memory formation after mild COVID-19. General study findings and limits: CD4+ contracting clones lay mainly in CM and EM, CD8+ ones in EMRA. Memory sampled before infection contained some responding clones, suggesting cross-reactive memory joined.

Germline lookup yields CDR1 ENHRY and CDR2 SYGVKD. The trim removed 10 bases at V and 4 bases at J, leaving 13 bases unmatched. The CDR3 is made up of 15 amino acids. Sample barcodes and UMIs were carried by the TCR alpha and TCR beta cDNA libraries that 5'RACE generated with constant-segment primers. MiXCR was run by TCRdb on the 5' RACE reads, yielding one entry per CDR3 protein. Found here are under 300,000 distinct CDR3 sequences, approximately 9% of them singletons; the top ten hold around 21%. This clonotype was seen more than once but under ten times. What it binds is not known. Sequences were obtained from PBMCs or a T cell subset sorted from them (not recorded which). The clonotype comes from a young man who had mild COVID-19 (a few samples of this study predate the infection). Cell type and time point are not known. This chain joins TRBV10-3 and TRBJ1-1, with 9 bases matching TRBD1. CDR3 nucleotides: TGTGCCAGCGGGCGTACGGGACAGGGCTCCACTGAAGCTTTCTTT. Protein sequence: CASGRTGQGSTEAFF.